The 22 T cell receptor beta chains below were found in one sample sequenced in a study of cytotoxic CD8 clonotypes in ibrutinib-treated CLL. Method: immunoSEQ multiplex PCR; TCRdb's copy keeps in-frame clones and lacks some. The table includes 190,000 or so clones, around three quarters detected once. This material consisted of PBMCs, taken after 24 months of ibrutinib treatment. All receptors come from a human donor with chronic lymphocytic leukemia.

This chain joins TRBV5-4 and TRBJ1-2; D gene uncertain. Per the germline V gene, CDR1 is SGHNT and CDR2 is YYREEE (reference sequence). The CDR3 covers 15 residues. V lost 0 bases and J 2 bases, leaving 11 bases between the germline ends. CDR3: CASSLGAQKNYGYTF. CDR3 bases: TGTGCCAGCAGCTTGGGCGCACAGAAGAACTATGGCTACACCTTC. Full variable domain (remainder filled in from reference TRBV5-4 and TRBJ1-2): ETGVTQSPTHLIKTRGQQVTLRCSSQSGHNTVSWYQQALGQGPQFIFQYYREEENGRGNFPPRFSGLQFPNYSSELNVNALELDDSALYLCASSLGAQKNYGYTFGSGTRLTVV.

The chain has TRBV4-3 and TRBJ1-2, with a tentative D call TRBD1 (6 bases). Trimming shortened V by 1 base and J by 1 base, and 13 bases separated the two germline ends. The CDR3 totals 16 residues. Looked up from germline, CDR1 is LGHNA and CDR2 is YSLEER. The CDR3 loop is CASSQGTGQFNYGYTF. Written as DNA, the CDR3 is TGCGCCAGCAGCCAAGGTACCGGACAGTTTAACTATGGCTACACCTTC.

This clone was observed a few times. The chain couples TRBV7-9 to TRBJ1-2; D uncertain. V lost 1 base and J lost 8, with 5 bases in between. The CDR3 spans 11 residues. The germline CDR1 and CDR2 sequences are SEHNR and FQNEAQ (reference sequence). CDR3: CASSLGGGYTF. The CDR3 DNA sequence: TGTGCCAGCAGCTTAGGAGGAGGCTACACCTTC.

This chain uses TRBV7-2 with TRBJ2-1; TRBD2 matches at 13 bases. Germline CDR1 SGHTA, CDR2 FQGNSA. With V trimmed by 5 bases and J by 9 bases, 7 bases remained unmatched. CDR3 length: 15 residues. This CDR3 reads CASSPGLAGAGEQFF. The CDR3 DNA follows: TGTGCCAGCAGCCCTGGACTAGCGGGAGCCGGTGAGCAGTTCTTC.

This chain links TRBV4-1 with TRBJ2-1, with 7 nucleotides matching TRBD2. J was trimmed by 9 bases and V by 1 base; bases with no gene match: 15. The CDR3 consists of 17 residues. Germline V gives CDR1 MGHRA, CDR2 YSYEKL. CDR3 nucleotides: TGCGCCAGCAGCCAAGGGGCGGGAGTGGGTTTAGGTGGTGAGCAGTTCTTC. It yields the protein CASSQGAGVGLGGEQFF.

The chain couples TRBV19 to TRBJ2-2; TRBD2 matches at 11 bases. V shed 5 bases, J shed 2 bases, and the junction held 10 bases outside the gene matches. The CDR3 totals 18 residues. The germline CDR1 and CDR2 sequences are LNHDA and SQIVND (reference sequence). The CDR3 sequence is CASSPLVGTSGNTGELFF. CDR3 nucleotide sequence: TGTGCCAGTAGTCCATTGGTTGGGACTAGCGGTAACACCGGGGAGCTGTTTTTT.

The chain recombines TRBV5-6 with TRBJ2-7; 8 nucleotides line up with TRBD2. Germline V gene sequence: CDR1 SGHDT, CDR2 YYEEEE. This CDR3 is built from 14 residues. V was pared by 4 bases and J by 6 bases, with 9 bases of the junction left unmatched. In DNA, the CDR3 is TGTGCCAGCAGCGCGCCGGGACTAGATCGCGAGCAGTACTTC. This encodes CASSAPGLDREQYF. Complete variable domain (other parts from reference TRBV5-6 and TRBJ2-7): DAGVTQSPTHLIKTRGQQVTLRCSPKSGHDTVSWYQQALGQGPQFIFQYYEEEERQRGNFPDRFSGHQFPNYSSELNVNALLLGDSALYLCASSAPGLDREQYFGPGTRLTVT.

V gene TRBV7-6 combines with J gene TRBJ2-3, with 7 bases matching TRBD2. CDR1 and CDR2 (germline): SGHVS, FNYEAQ. This CDR3 has 16 residues. V trimming: 1 base; J trimming: 0 bases; junction bases outside the gene matches: 4. The CDR3 is CASSLEGRESTDTQYF. CDR3 nucleotide sequence: TGTGCCAGCAGCTTAGAGGGGCGGGAGAGCACAGATACGCAGTATTTT.

The chain joins TRBV10-3 to TRBJ2-2; 9 bases are a match to TRBD1. The CDR3 contains 15 residues. Trimming removed 7 bases from V and 3 bases from J; junction bases left unmatched: 6. CDR1 is ENHRY and CDR2 is SYGVKD in the germline V gene. The chain's CDR3 is CAINDRQGDTGELFF. The CDR3 coding sequence is TGTGCCATCAATGATCGACAGGGGGACACCGGGGAGCTGTTTTTT.

This clone was seen only a few times. The chain couples TRBV29-1 to TRBJ2-1; 7 bases are shared with TRBD1. Germline CDR1 SQVTM, CDR2 ANQGSEA. This CDR3 region has 11 residues. Trimming removed 6 bases from V and 10 bases from J; junction bases left unmatched: 6. The CDR3 spells CSVPTGFEQFF. The DNA for the CDR3 is TGCAGCGTACCGACAGGGTTCGAGCAGTTCTTC.

This clone was seen a few times. This CDR3 is CASSTPGLAGKNEQFF. The CDR3 nucleotides read TGTGCCAGCAGTACACCGGGACTAGCGGGAAAAAATGAGCAGTTCTTC. This chain links TRBV27 with TRBJ2-1; 13 nucleotides line up with TRBD2. J was trimmed by 7 bases and V by 5 bases; bases with no gene match: 8. Germline V gene data show CDR1 as MNHEY and CDR2 as SMNVEV (reference sequence). This CDR3 spans 16 amino acids.

The CDR3 sequence: CASKVDWGTYEQYF. CDR3 bases: TGCGCCAGCAAGGTGGACTGGGGAACCTACGAGCAGTACTTC. The chain has TRBV5-1 and TRBJ2-7, with D maybe TRBD2 (5 bases). Germline CDR1 SGHRS, CDR2 YFSETQ. There are 14 residues in the CDR3. Trimming took off 6 bases at V and 2 bases at J, with 15 bases between the two ends.

The chain couples TRBV30 to TRBJ2-4; maybe TRBD2 (5 bases). Germline V gene lookup returns CDR1 GTSNPN and CDR2 SVGIG (reference sequence). V was trimmed by 1 base and J by 8 bases, leaving 9 bases between them. CDR3 length: 12 amino acids. As DNA, the CDR3 is TGTGCCTGGAGTGCAGGACTTGACATTCAGTACTTC. Protein: CAWSAGLDIQYF.

There are a few counts of this clone. The chain couples TRBV7-8 to TRBJ2-5; 15 nucleotides line up with TRBD2. CDR1 and CDR2 (germline): SGHVS, FQNEAQ. After removal of 3 bases from V and 1 base from J, the junction contained 3 bases not matched to a gene. CDR3 length: 17 amino acids. The CDR3 sequence: CASSFRTSGRVQETQYF. In DNA, the CDR3 is TGTGCCAGCAGCTTTCGGACTAGCGGGAGGGTCCAAGAGACCCAGTACTTC. The whole variable domain, remainder taken from reference TRBV7-8 and TRBJ2-5, is GAGVSQSPRYKVAKRGQDVALRCDPISGHVSLFWYQQALGQGPEFLTYFQNEAQLDKSGLPSDRFFAERPEGSVSTLKIQRTQQEDSAVYLCASSFRTSGRVQETQYFGPGTRLLVL.

The rearrangement joins TRBV19 to TRBJ1-2, with D tentatively TRBD1 (6 bases). The V end was cut by 6 bases, the J end by 0 bases, with 17 bases between. The germline CDR1 and CDR2 sequences are LNHDA and SQIVND (reference sequence). The CDR3 is made up of 16 amino acids. CDR3 sequence: CASSPDSSNPNYGYTF. The CDR3 DNA reads as TGTGCCAGTAGCCCGGACAGCTCTAACCCTAACTATGGCTACACCTTC.

In this sample, this clone turned up a few times. The chain joins TRBV28 to TRBJ2-7; D possibly uses TRBD1 or TRBD2 (5 bases each). Trimming cost V 7 bases and J 2 bases, with 12 bases left between them. The CDR3 runs to 13 residues. Germline V gives CDR1 MDHEN, CDR2 SYDVKM. CDR3 sequence: CASNTGATYEQYF. The CDR3 region has the DNA TGTGCCAGCAATACCGGGGCCACCTACGAGCAGTACTTC.

The gene calls are TRBV11-3 and TRBJ2-7; D may be TRBD2 (5 bases). V lost 5 bases and J 7 bases, leaving 18 bases between the germline ends. Germline V gene lookup returns CDR1 SGHNT and CDR2 YENEEA. This CDR3 region has 14 residues. In DNA, the CDR3 is TGTGCCAGCAGCCCTCGGGCCTCCCCGGGAGAGCAGTACTTC. Translated: CASSPRASPGEQYF.

The rearrangement joins TRBV9 to TRBJ2-7, with 12 positions matching TRBD1. The CDR3 runs 16 residues. J lost 7 bases, V lost 1 base, and 9 bases had no gene match. Germline-derived CDR1 and CDR2 are SGDLS and YYNGEE. The CDR3 loop reads CASSVNGDRGRWEQYF. The CDR3 coding sequence is TGTGCCAGCAGCGTAAATGGGGACAGGGGGCGCTGGGAGCAGTACTTC.

The count of this clone is one. V and J are TRBV6-5 and TRBJ2-1; D may be TRBD2 (7 bases). The CDR3 totals 14 residues. The germline CDR1 and CDR2 sequences are MNHEY and SVGAGI. Trimming removed 1 base at V and 8 bases at J, with 12 bases between. The CDR3 coding sequence is TGTGCCAGCAGTTACTTGAGGGGGGGCGATGAGCAGTTCTTC. This gives the protein CASSYLRGGDEQFF.

This clone was picked up a small number of times. The chain has TRBV27 and TRBJ1-4; tentatively, D is TRBD1 (6 bases). Germline loops: CDR1 MNHEY, CDR2 SMNVEV (reference sequence). The CDR3 extends over 14 amino acids. V shed 5 bases and J shed 7 bases, with 14 bases lying between them. CDR3 loop: CASSRTGRGEKLFF. CDR3 nucleotide sequence: TGTGCCAGCAGTAGAACAGGGAGAGGTGAAAAACTGTTTTTT.

This chain uses TRBV7-2 with TRBJ2-1; 10 nucleotides agree with TRBD2. The V gene's germline CDR1 is SGHTA and CDR2 FQGNSA. V lost 2 bases, J lost 3 bases, and 4 bases stayed unmatched. The CDR3 length is 16 residues. The CDR3 region is CASSLSSGSFYNEQFF. The CDR3, as DNA: TGTGCCAGCAGCTTATCTAGCGGGAGTTTCTACAATGAGCAGTTCTTC.

The chain links TRBV5-6 to TRBJ2-2; TRBD1 matches 9 bases. The CDR3 has 16 residues. Germline V lookup: CDR1 SGHDT, CDR2 YYEEEE. The V gene end was trimmed by 5 bases and the J gene end by 5 bases; junction bases not matched to a gene: 10. The CDR3 region has the DNA TGTGCCAGCAGTTTAAGGGACAGGGCATTTACCGGGGAGCTGTTTTTT. Translation: CASSLRDRAFTGELFF.